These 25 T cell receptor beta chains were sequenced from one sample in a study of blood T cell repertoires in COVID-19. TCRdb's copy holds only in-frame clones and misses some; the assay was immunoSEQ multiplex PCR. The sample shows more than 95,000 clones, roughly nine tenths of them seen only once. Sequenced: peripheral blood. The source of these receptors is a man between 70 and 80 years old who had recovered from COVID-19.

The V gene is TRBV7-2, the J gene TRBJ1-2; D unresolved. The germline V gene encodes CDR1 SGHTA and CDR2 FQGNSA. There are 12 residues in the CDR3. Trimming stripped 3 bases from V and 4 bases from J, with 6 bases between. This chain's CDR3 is CASSFHGYGYTF. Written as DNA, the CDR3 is TGTGCCAGCAGCTTCCACGGCTATGGCTACACCTTC.

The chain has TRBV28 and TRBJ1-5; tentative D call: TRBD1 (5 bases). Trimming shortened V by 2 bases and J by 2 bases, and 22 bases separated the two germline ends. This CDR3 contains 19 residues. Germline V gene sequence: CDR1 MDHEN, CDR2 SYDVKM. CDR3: CASSLTFIGAGYRNQPQHF. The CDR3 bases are TGTGCCAGCAGTTTAACTTTTATTGGGGCAGGGTATCGCAATCAGCCCCAGCATTTT.

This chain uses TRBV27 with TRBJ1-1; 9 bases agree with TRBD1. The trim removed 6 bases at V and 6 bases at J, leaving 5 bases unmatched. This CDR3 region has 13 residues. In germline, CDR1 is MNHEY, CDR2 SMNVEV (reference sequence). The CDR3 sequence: CASSWGQGAEAFF. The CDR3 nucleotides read TGTGCCAGCAGCTGGGGACAGGGAGCTGAAGCTTTCTTT.

The CDR3 is CASSPLRGIETQYF. In nucleotides, the CDR3 is TGTGCCAGCAGTCCGCTCAGGGGGATAGAGACCCAGTACTTC. This chain links TRBV6-5 with TRBJ2-5, with TRBD1 matching 7 bases. The CDR3 has 14 amino acids. Germline V gene sequence: CDR1 MNHEY, CDR2 SVGAGI. The V and J ends lost 5 bases and 4 bases, in that order; junction bases with no gene match: 7.

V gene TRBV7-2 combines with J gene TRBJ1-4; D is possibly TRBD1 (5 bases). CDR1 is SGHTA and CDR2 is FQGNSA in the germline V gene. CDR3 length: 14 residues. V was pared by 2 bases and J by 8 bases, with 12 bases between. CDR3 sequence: CASSLIQVLEKLFF. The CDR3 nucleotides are TGTGCCAGCAGCTTAATACAGGTATTAGAAAAACTGTTTTTT.

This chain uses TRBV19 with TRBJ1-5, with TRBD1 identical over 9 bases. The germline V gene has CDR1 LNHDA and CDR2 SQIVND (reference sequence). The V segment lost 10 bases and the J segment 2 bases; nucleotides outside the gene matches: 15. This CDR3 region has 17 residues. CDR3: CATQNRGRGTGNQPQHF. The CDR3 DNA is TGTGCCACCCAGAACAGGGGGCGTGGGACGGGCAATCAGCCCCAGCATTTT.

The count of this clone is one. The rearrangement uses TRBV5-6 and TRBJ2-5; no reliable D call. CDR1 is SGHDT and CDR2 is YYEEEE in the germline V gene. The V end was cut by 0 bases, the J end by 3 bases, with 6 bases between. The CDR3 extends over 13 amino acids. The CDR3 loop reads CASSLGQKETQYF. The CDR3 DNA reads TGTGCCAGCAGCTTGGGGCAGAAAGAGACCCAGTACTTC.

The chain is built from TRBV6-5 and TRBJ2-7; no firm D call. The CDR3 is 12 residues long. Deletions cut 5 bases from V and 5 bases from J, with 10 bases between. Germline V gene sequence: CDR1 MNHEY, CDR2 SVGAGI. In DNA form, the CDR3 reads TGTGCCAGCAGTATCGACACGAACGAGCAGTACTTC. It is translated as CASSIDTNEQYF.

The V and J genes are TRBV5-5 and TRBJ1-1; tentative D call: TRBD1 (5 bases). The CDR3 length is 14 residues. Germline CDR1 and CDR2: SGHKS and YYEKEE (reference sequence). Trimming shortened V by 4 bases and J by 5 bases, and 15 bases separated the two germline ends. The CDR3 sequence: CASSAIQGGTEAFF. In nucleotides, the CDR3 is TGTGCCAGCAGCGCTATCCAGGGTGGAACTGAAGCTTTCTTT.

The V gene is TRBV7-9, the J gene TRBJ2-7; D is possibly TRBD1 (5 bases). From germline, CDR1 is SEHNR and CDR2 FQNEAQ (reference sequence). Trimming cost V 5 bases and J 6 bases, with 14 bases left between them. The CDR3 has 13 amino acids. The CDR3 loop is CASSPRQLGEQYF. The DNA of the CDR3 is TGTGCCAGCAGCCCTCGACAGCTAGGCGAGCAGTACTTC. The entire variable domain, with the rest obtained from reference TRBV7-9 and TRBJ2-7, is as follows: DTGVSQNPRHKITKRGQNVTFRCDPISEHNRLYWYRQTLGQGPEFLTYFQNEAQLEKSRLLSDRFSAERPKGSFSTLEIQRTEQGDSAMYLCASSPRQLGEQYFGPGTRLTVT.

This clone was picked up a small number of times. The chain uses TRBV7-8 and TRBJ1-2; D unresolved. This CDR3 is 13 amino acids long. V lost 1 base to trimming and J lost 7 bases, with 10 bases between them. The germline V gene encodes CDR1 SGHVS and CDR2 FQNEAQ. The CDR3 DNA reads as TGTGCCAGCAGCTTAGGAGGAGCGGTTGGCTACACCTTC. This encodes CASSLGGAVGYTF. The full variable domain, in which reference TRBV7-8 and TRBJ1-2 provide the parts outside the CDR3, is GAGVSQSPRYKVAKRGQDVALRCDPISGHVSLFWYQQALGQGPEFLTYFQNEAQLDKSGLPSDRFFAERPEGSVSTLKIQRTQQEDSAVYLCASSLGGAVGYTFGSGTRLTVV.

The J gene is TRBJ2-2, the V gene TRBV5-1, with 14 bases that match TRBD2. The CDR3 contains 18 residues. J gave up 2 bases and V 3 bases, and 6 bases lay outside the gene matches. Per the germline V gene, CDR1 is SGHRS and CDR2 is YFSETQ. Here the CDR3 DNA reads TGCGCCAGCAGCTGGGGACTAGCGGGGGTTCTTAACACCGGGGAGCTGTTTTTT. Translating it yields CASSWGLAGVLNTGELFF.

The CDR3 protein is CASSWGLAGGGYNEQFF. In DNA form, the CDR3 reads TGCGCCAGCAGCTGGGGACTAGCGGGGGGCGGGTACAATGAGCAGTTCTTC. The rearrangement uses TRBV5-1 and TRBJ2-1; TRBD2 matches 15 bases. The germline V gene encodes CDR1 SGHRS and CDR2 YFSETQ. The V and J ends lost 3 bases and 4 bases, in that order; junction bases with no gene match: 5. The CDR3 sequence is 17 residues long.

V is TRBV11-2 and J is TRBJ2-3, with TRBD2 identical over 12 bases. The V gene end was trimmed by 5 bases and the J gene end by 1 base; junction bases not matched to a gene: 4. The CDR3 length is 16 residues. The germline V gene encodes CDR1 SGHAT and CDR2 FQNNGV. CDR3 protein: CASSLRLAGGTDTQYF. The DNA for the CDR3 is TGTGCCAGCAGCCTCCGACTAGCGGGGGGCACAGATACGCAGTATTTT. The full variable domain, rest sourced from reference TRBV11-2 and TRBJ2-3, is EAGVAQSPRYKIIEKRQSVAFWCNPISGHATLYWYQQILGQGPKLLIQFQNNGVVDDSQLPKDRFSAERLKGVDSTLKIQPAKLEDSAVYLCASSLRLAGGTDTQYFGPGTRLTVL.

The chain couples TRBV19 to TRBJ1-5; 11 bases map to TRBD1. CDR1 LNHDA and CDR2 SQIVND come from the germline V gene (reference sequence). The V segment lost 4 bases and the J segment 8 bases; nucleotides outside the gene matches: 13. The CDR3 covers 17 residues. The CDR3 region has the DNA TGTGCCAGTAGTAAAATTACCGGACAGGGGGCGAAAAAGCCCCAGCATTTT. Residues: CASSKITGQGAKKPQHF.

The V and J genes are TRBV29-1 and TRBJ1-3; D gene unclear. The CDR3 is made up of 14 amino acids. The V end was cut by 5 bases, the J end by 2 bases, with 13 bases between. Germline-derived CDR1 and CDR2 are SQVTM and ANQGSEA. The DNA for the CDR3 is TGCAGCGTTTCTTTAGACACCACTGGAAACACCATATATTTT. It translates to CSVSLDTTGNTIYF.

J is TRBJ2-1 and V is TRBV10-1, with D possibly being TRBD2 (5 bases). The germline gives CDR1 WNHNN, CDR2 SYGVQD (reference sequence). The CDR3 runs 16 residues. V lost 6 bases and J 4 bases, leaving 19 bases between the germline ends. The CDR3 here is CASSGRARADYNEQFF. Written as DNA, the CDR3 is TGCGCCAGCAGCGGTCGGGCGCGAGCGGATTACAATGAGCAGTTCTTC.

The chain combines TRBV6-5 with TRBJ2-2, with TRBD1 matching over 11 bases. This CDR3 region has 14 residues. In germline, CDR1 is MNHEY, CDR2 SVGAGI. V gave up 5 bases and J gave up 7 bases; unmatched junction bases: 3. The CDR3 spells CASSPGQGVGELFF. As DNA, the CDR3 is TGTGCCAGCAGTCCGGGACAGGGGGTCGGGGAGCTGTTTTTT.

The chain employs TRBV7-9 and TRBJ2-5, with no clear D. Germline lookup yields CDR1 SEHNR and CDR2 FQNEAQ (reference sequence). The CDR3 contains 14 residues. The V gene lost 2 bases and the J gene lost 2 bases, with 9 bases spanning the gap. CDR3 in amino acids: CASSLSNSQETQYF. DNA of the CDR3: TGTGCCAGCAGCTTATCAAACAGTCAAGAGACCCAGTACTTC.

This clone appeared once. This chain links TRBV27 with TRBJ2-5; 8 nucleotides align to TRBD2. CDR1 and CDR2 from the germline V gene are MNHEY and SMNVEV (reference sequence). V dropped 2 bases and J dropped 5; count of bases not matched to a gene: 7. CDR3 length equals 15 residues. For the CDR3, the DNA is TGTGCCAGCAGTTTAAGGCTAGCGGGTATGGAGACCCAGTACTTC. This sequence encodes CASSLRLAGMETQYF.

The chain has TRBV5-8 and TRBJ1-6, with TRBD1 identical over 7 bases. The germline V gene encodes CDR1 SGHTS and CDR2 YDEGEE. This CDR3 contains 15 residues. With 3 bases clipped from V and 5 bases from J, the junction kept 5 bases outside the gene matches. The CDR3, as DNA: TGTGCCAGCAGCTGGACAGGTTCTAATAATTCACCCCTCCACTTT. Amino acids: CASSWTGSNNSPLHF.

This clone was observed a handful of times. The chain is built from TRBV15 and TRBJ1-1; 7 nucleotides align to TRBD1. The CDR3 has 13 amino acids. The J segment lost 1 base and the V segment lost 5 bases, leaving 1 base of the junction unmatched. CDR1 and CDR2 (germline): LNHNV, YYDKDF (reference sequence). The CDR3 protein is CATSRQGNTEAFF. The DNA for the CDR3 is TGTGCCACCAGCCGACAGGGGAACACTGAAGCTTTCTTT.

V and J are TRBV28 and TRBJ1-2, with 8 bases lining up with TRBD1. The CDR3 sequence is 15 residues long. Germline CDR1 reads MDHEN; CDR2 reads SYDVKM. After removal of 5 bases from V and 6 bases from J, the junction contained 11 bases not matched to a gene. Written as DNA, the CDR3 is TGTGCCAGCAGTAGCGGACAGGGTGAATCGGATGGCTACACCTTC. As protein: CASSSGQGESDGYTF.

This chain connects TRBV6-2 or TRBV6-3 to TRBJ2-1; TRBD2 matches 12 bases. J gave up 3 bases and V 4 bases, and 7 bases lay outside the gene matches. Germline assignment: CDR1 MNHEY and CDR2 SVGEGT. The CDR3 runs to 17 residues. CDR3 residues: CASSSGGLAGYYNEQFF. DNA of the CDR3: TGTGCCAGCAGTTCCGGCGGACTAGCGGGGTACTACAATGAGCAGTTCTTC.

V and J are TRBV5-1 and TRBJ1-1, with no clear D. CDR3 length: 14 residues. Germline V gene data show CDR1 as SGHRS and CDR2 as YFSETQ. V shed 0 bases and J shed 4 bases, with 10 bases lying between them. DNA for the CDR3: TGCGCCAGCAGCTTGGTTCCTGAGAGCACTGAAGCTTTCTTT. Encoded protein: CASSLVPESTEAFF.